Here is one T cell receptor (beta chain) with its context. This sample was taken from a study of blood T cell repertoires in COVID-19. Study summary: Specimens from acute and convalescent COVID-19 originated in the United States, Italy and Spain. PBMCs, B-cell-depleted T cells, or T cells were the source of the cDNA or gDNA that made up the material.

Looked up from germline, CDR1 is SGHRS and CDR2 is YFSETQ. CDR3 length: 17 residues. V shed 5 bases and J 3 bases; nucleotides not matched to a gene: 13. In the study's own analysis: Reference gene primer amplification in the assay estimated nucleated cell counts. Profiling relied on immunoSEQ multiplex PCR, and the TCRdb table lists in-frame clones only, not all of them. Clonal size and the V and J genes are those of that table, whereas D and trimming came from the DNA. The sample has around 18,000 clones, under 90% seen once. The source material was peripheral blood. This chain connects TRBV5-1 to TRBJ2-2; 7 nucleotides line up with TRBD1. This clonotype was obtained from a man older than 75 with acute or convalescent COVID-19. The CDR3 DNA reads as TGCGCCAGCAGTCTCTATACCGGGACAGACTACACCGGGGAGCTGTTTTTT. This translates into CASSLYTGTDYTGELFF. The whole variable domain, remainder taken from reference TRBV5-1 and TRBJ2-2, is KAGVTQTPRYLIKTRGQQVTLSCSPISGHRSVSWYQQTPGQGLQFLFEYFSETQRNKGNFPGRFSGRQFSNSRSEMNVSTLELGDSALYLCASSLYTGTDYTGELFFGEGSRLTVL.